This TCR beta chain was captured in a study of blood T cell repertoires in COVID-19. Turning to the study itself: Acute and convalescent COVID-19 samples came from the United States, Italy and Spain. Sample material is recorded as cDNA or gDNA derived from T cells, B-cell-depleted T cells, or PBMCs.

In the authors' workflow: Reference gene primer amplification gave estimated nucleated cell counts. The table came from immunoSEQ multiplex PCR; TCRdb's copy has only in-frame clones and leaves some out. V, J and clone size derive from that table, while D and trimming were established from the DNA sequence. The data hold 110,000 or so clones, with 80% to 90% observed a single time. The ends were cut back, 3 bases at V and 0 bases at J, with 10 bases in the middle. Germline CDR1 and CDR2: WNHNN and SYGVQD (reference sequence). The length of the CDR3 is 15 residues. The V gene is TRBV10-1, the J gene TRBJ2-3; D remains unclear. The TCR comes from a woman aged 50 to 60 with acute or convalescent COVID-19. The source material was peripheral blood. In DNA, the CDR3 is TGCGCCAGCAGTGATTCCCAGGCCAGCACAGATACGCAGTATTTT. Protein product: CASSDSQASTDTQYF.